This section outlines one TCR beta chain sequence together with its context. The antigen is undetermined. The data belong to a study of T cell repertoires in cytomegalovirus infection. About the research overall: The study used recently identified HLA-C-restricted and well-studied HLA-B-restricted CMV epitopes. Through public TCR beta signatures, both CMV infection and matching HLA type were indicated.

TCRdb ran MiXCR on the reads and lists one entry per CDR3 protein. This sample carries fewer than 1,000,000 distinct CDR3 sequences, around 29% of them seen once, and the ten largest clones take over 11%. Germline CDR1 MNHEY, CDR2 SMNVEV (reference sequence). V lost 7 bases to trimming and J lost 3 bases, with 18 bases between them. The CDR3 has 15 amino acids. This specimen consisted of cultured CD8+ T cells from PBMCs, obtained from culture after CMV antigen stimulation. The clonotype originates from a human donor in good health (CMV status not recorded). Some clones in this sample may be carry-over from other donors' samples. The rearrangement joins TRBV27 to TRBJ1-2; perhaps TRBD1 as D (6 bases). The chain's CDR3 is CASNQRGDLYYGYTF. In DNA, the CDR3 is TGTGCCAGCAACCAGAGGGGGGATTTGTACTATGGCTACACCTTC.